A selection of T cell receptor beta chains follows, all from one sample in a study of blood T cell repertoires in COVID-19. The assay was immunoSEQ multiplex PCR, and TCRdb's table has in-frame clones only and misses some. The table lists around 220,000 clones, roughly 90% of them singletons. The sequenced sample consisted of peripheral blood. The source of these receptors is a woman aged 45 to 65 with acute or convalescent COVID-19. Both conserved end residues are part of each CDR3. D genes are given only for firm matches. Clone size is stated in some rows and not others, as once, few, many or a class when expanded.

cdr3_aa	cdr3_nt	d_call	clone_size	v_call	j_call
CASSRAGAETQYF	TGTGCCAGCAGCCGAGCGGGGGCGGAGACCCAGTACTTC	TRBD2	-	TRBV6-2/TRBV6-3	TRBJ2-5
CASSPGDRRGGYTF	TGTGCCAGCAGTCCCGGGGACAGGCGGGGTGGCTACACCTTC	TRBD1	-	TRBV27	TRBJ1-2
CASSLGGDLNTEAFF	TGCGCCAGCAGCTTGGGGGGAGACCTGAACACTGAAGCTTTCTTT	-	-	TRBV5-1	TRBJ1-1
CASSQRDGVGEQYF	TGTGCCAGCAGCCAGCGAGACGGGGTAGGGGAGCAGTACTTC	-	few	TRBV7-6	TRBJ2-7
CASGGWANEKLFF	TGTGCCAGCGGCGGCTGGGCTAATGAAAAACTGTTTTTT	-	few	TRBV27	TRBJ1-4
CASTWTGALLDEQFF	TGTGCCAGTACGTGGACAGGGGCTCTATTAGATGAGCAGTTCTTC	TRBD1	-	TRBV19	TRBJ2-1
CASSIQGIGKNIQYF	TGTGCCAGCAGCATACAGGGAATCGGCAAAAACATTCAGTACTTC	-	-	TRBV3-1/TRBV3-2	TRBJ2-4
CATSRAWRAGELFF	TGTGCCACCAGCAGAGCGTGGAGGGCCGGGGAGCTGTTTTTT	-	-	TRBV15	TRBJ2-2
CASSQEDSFRNTIYF	TGCGCCAGCAGCCAAGAGGACAGCTTCAGAAACACCATATATTTT	-	-	TRBV4-3	TRBJ1-3
CASSGGLAGADTQYF	TGCGCCAGCAGCGGGGGACTAGCGGGAGCAGATACGCAGTATTTT	TRBD2	-	TRBV5-1	TRBJ2-3
CASSLATGSLSGRGGGELFF	TGCGCCAGCAGCTTGGCCACAGGAAGTCTAAGCGGGAGAGGTGGCGGGGAGCTGTTTTTT	TRBD2	-	TRBV5-1	TRBJ2-2
CASSKHLRACLHTLSNEQFF	TGTGCCAGCAGCAAGCACCTGAGGGCTTGTCTCCATACGTTGTCGAATGAGCAGTTCTTC	-	-	TRBV21-1	TRBJ2-1
CASSSPLSGRAPDTQYF	TGTGCCAGCAGCTCGCCCCTGAGCGGGAGGGCCCCAGATACGCAGTATTTT	TRBD2	-	TRBV7-6	TRBJ2-3
CASSIALNGGREQYF	TGTGCCAGTAGTATAGCCCTTAACGGGGGACGTGAGCAGTACTTC	-	few	TRBV19	TRBJ2-7
CASSFPGQGHEQYF	TGTGCCAGCAGTTTCCCGGGACAGGGCCACGAGCAGTACTTC	TRBD1	-	TRBV6-5	TRBJ2-7
CASSPGLAYNEQFF	TGTGCCAGCAGCCCAGGACTAGCGTACAATGAGCAGTTCTTC	TRBD2	-	TRBV11-2	TRBJ2-1
CASSLQGRGYNEQFF	TGTGCCAGCAGCCTACAGGGGCGCGGCTACAATGAGCAGTTCTTC	TRBD1	-	TRBV3-1/TRBV3-2	TRBJ2-1
CASSLYETGGEGLVTEAFF	TGCGCCAGCAGCTTGTACGAGACAGGGGGCGAGGGTCTGGTCACTGAAGCTTTCTTT	TRBD1	-	TRBV5-1	TRBJ1-1
CASSKISGRYSDTQYF	TGTGCCAGCAGTAAAATAAGCGGGAGGTATTCAGATACGCAGTATTTT	TRBD2	-	TRBV6-2/TRBV6-3	TRBJ2-3
CASSLGPSYNEQFF	TGTGCCAGCAGCTTGGGTCCTTCCTACAATGAGCAGTTCTTC	-	-	TRBV5-5	TRBJ2-1
CASSPSASGQETQYF	TGTGCCAGCTCACCATCCGCCTCGGGCCAAGAGACCCAGTACTTC	-	-	TRBV18	TRBJ2-5
CAISPGQGSYEQYF	TGTGCCATCAGCCCCGGACAGGGTAGCTACGAGCAGTACTTC	TRBD1	-	TRBV10-3	TRBJ2-7
CASSLWNTGELFF	TGTGCCAGCAGCCTCTGGAACACCGGGGAGCTGTTTTTT	-	-	TRBV7-3	TRBJ2-2
CAWSVQGHEKLFF	TGTGCCTGGAGTGTACAGGGGCATGAAAAACTGTTTTTT	TRBD1	-	TRBV30	TRBJ1-4
CASARGGAFRGDTQYF	TGTGCCAGCGCCCGGGGGGGGGCCTTTAGGGGAGATACGCAGTATTTT	TRBD2	-	TRBV11-3	TRBJ2-3
CASSLESGYEQYF	TGTGCCAGCAGCTTAGAGTCCGGCTACGAGCAGTACTTC	-	once	TRBV13	TRBJ2-7
CASSIGSEETQYF	TGTGCCAGTAGTATAGGGTCAGAAGAGACCCAGTACTTC	-	-	TRBV19	TRBJ2-5
CASSLWTSGANEQFF	TGTGCCAGCAGTTTATGGACTAGCGGAGCCAATGAGCAGTTCTTC	TRBD2	once	TRBV27	TRBJ2-1
CASSYSRYEQYF	TGTGCCAGCAGTTACTCGCGCTACGAGCAGTACTTC	-	-	TRBV6-6	TRBJ2-7
CASSLYTGFSLGANVLTF	TGCGCCAGCAGCTTGTATACGGGGTTCTCTCTTGGGGCCAACGTCCTGACTTTC	-	few	TRBV5-1	TRBJ2-6
CASSSLVGQYSGELFF	TGCGCCAGCAGCTCCTTAGTGGGCCAGTATTCGGGGGAGCTGTTTTTT	-	-	TRBV5-1	TRBJ2-2
CASSASGEGNTIYF	TGCGCCAGCAGTGCCTCAGGGGAAGGAAACACCATATATTTT	-	once	TRBV10-1	TRBJ1-3
CASSPAGTADNEQFF	TGTGCCAGCAGCCCTGCCGGGACTGCAGACAATGAGCAGTTCTTC	-	-	TRBV9	TRBJ2-1
CASGLGQGESGNTIYF	TGTGCTAGTGGTTTGGGACAGGGGGAGTCCGGAAACACCATATATTTT	TRBD1	few	TRBV12-5	TRBJ1-3
CASSEAKATVMNSPLHF	TGTGCCAGCAGTGAAGCGAAGGCGACAGTAATGAATTCACCCCTCCACTTT	-	few	TRBV6-1	TRBJ1-6
CASRNSQGNYGYTF	TGTGCCAGCAGAAACTCTCAGGGAAACTATGGCTACACCTTC	-	few	TRBV7-9	TRBJ1-2